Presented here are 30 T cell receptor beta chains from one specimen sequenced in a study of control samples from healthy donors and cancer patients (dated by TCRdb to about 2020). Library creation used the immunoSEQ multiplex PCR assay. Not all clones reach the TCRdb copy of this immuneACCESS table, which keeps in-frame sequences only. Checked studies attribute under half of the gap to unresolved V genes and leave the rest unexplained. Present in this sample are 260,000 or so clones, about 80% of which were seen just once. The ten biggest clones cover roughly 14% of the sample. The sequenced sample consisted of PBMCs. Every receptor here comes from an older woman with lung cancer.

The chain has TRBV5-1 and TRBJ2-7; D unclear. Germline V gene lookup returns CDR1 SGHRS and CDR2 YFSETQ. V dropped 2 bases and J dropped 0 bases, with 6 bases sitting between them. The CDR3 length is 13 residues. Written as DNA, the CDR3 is TGCGCCAGCAGCTTATGGGCCTCCTACGAGCAGTACTTC. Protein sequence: CASSLWASYEQYF. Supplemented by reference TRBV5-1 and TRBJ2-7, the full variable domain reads KAGVTQTPRYLIKTRGQQVTLSCSPISGHRSVSWYQQTPGQGLQFLFEYFSETQRNKGNFPGRFSGRQFSNSRSEMNVSTLELGDSALYLCASSLWASYEQYFGPGTRLTVT.

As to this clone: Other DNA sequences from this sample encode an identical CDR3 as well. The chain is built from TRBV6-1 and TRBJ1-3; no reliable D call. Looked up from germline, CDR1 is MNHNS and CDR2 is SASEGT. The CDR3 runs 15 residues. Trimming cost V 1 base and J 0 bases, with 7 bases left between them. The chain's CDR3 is CASSEGSYSGNTIYF. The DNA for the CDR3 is TGTGCCAGCAGTGAAGGATCCTACTCTGGAAACACCATATATTTT.

CDR3 bases: TGTGCCTGGAGTTGGGATCCCACTGAAGCTTTCTTT. Translation: CAWSWDPTEAFF. The chain carries TRBV30 and TRBJ1-1; unclear D gene. Germline CDR1 GTSNPN, CDR2 SVGIG (reference sequence). The CDR3 runs to 12 residues. The V end was cut by 2 bases, the J end by 4 bases, with 8 bases between.

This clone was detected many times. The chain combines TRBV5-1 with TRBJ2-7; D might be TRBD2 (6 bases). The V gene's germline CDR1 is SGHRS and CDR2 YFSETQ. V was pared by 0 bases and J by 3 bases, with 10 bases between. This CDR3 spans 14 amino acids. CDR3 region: CASSLEGLDYEQYF. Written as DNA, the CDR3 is TGCGCCAGCAGCTTGGAGGGACTGGACTACGAGCAGTACTTC.

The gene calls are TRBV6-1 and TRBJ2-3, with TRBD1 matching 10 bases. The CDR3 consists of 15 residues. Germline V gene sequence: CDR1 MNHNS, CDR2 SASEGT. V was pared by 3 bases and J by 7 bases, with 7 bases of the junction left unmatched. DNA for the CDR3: TGTGCCAGCAGTGACCCGGGACAGGGGTTCCATACGCAGTATTTT. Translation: CASSDPGQGFHTQYF.

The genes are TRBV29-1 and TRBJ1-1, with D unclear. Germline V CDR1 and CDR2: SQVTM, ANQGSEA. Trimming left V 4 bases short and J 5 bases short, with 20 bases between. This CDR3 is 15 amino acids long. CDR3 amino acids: CSVARGELRGTEAFF. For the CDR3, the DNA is TGCAGCGTTGCACGCGGGGAGCTGCGGGGAACTGAAGCTTTCTTT.

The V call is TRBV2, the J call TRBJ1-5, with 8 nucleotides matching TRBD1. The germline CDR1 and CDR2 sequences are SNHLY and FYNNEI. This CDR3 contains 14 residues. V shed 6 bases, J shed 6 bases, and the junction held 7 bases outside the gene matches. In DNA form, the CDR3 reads TGTGCCAGCAGCCTGCAGGGGGCGGGTCAGCCCCAGCATTTT. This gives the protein CASSLQGAGQPQHF.

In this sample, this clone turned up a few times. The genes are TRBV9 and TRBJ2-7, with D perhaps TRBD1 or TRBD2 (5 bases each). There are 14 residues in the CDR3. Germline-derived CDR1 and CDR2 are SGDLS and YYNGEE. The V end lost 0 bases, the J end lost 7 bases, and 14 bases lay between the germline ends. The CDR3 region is CASSVDGAFGEQYF. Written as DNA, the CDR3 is TGTGCCAGCAGCGTAGACGGGGCCTTTGGGGAGCAGTACTTC.

The CDR3 reads CASSPGQNYGYTF. DNA for the CDR3: TGTGCCAGCAGCCCGGGACAGAACTATGGCTACACCTTC. The chain carries TRBV6-6 and TRBJ1-2; TRBD1 agrees at 7 bases. With V trimmed by 6 bases and J by 2 bases, 3 bases remained unmatched. The CDR3 is made up of 13 amino acids. The germline V gene has CDR1 MNHNY and CDR2 SVGAGI (reference sequence).

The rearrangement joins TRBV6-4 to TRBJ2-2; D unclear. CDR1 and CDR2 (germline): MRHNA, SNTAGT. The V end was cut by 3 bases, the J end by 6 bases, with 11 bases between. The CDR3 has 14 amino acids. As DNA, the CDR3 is TGTGCCAGCAGTGAATCAATGCCCCCCGGGGAGCTGTTTTTT. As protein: CASSESMPPGELFF.

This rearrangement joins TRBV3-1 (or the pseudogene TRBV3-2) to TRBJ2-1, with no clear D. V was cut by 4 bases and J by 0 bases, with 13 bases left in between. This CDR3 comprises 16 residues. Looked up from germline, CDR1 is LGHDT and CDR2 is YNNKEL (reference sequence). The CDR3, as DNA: TGTGCCAGCAGCCCTGGTCGCCGAAGCTCCTACAATGAGCAGTTCTTC. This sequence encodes CASSPGRRSSYNEQFF.

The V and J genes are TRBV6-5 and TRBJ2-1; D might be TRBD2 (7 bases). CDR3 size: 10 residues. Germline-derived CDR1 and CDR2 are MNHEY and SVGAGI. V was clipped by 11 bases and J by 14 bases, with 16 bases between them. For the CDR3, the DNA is TGTGCCCCGGGGGGCCCTCGCAAGTTCTTC. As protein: CAPGGPRKFF.

The CDR3 loop is CASSLDPGGETQYF. CDR3 sequence (DNA): TGCGCCAGCAGCTTGGACCCCGGGGGAGAGACCCAGTACTTC. The chain employs TRBV5-1 and TRBJ2-5; D might be TRBD2 (6 bases). The germline V gene has CDR1 SGHRS and CDR2 YFSETQ. The V and J ends lost 0 bases and 4 bases respectively, with 10 bases between them. The CDR3 runs 14 residues.

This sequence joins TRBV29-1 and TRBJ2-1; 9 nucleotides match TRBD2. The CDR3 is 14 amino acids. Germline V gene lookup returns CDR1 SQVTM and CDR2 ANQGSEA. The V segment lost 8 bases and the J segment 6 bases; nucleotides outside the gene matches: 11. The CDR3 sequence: CSSGGSGGGNEQFF. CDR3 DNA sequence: TGCAGCTCTGGGGGTAGCGGGGGAGGCAATGAGCAGTTCTTC.

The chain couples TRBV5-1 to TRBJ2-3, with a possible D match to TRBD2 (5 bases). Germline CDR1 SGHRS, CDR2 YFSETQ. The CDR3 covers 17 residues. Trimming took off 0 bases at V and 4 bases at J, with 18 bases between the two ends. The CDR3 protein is CASSLGSVLGHADTQYF. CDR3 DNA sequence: TGCGCCAGCAGCTTGGGTAGCGTTCTAGGCCATGCAGATACGCAGTATTTT.

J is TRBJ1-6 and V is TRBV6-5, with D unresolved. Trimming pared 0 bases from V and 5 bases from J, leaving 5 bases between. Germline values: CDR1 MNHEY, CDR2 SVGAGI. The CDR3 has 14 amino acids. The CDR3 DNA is TGTGCCAGCAGTTACTCGAACGATAATTCACCCCTCCACTTT. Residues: CASSYSNDNSPLHF.

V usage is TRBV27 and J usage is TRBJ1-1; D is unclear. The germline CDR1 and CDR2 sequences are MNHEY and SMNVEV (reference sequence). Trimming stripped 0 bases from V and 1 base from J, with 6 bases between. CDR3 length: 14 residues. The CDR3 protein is CASSLSTWNTEAFF. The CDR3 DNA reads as TGTGCCAGCAGTTTATCGACTTGGAACACTGAAGCTTTCTTT.

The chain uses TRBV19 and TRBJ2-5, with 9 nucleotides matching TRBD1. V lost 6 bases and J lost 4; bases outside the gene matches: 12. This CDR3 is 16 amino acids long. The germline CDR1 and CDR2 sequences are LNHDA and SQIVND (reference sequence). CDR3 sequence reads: CASSLRPPGQGETQYF. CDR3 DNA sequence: TGTGCCAGTAGCTTAAGACCTCCGGGACAGGGAGAGACCCAGTACTTC.

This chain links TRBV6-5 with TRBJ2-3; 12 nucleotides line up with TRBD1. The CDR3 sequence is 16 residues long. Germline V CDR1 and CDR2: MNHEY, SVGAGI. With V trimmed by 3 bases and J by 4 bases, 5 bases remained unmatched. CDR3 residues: CASSYSGTGGPDTQYF. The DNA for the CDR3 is TGTGCCAGCAGTTATTCCGGGACAGGGGGCCCAGATACGCAGTATTTT.

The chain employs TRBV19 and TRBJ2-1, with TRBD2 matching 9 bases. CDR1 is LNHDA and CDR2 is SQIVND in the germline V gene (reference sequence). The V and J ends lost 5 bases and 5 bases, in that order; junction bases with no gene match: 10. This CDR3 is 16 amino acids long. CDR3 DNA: TGTGCCAGTAGTCCGGTGACTAGCGGTGCCAACAATGAGCAGTTCTTC. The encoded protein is CASSPVTSGANNEQFF.

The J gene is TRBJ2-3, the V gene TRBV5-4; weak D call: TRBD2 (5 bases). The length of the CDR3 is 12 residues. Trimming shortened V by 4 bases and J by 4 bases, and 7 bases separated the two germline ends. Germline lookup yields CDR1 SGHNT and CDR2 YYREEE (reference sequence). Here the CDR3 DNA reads TGTGCCAGCAGCGGGAGCGCAGATACGCAGTATTTT. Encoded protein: CASSGSADTQYF.

This CDR3 is CAWSPLGALLGYTF. The CDR3, as DNA: TGTGCCTGGAGCCCCCTCGGGGCACTCCTCGGCTACACCTTC. The rearrangement joins TRBV30 to TRBJ1-2; the D gene is possibly TRBD1 (5 bases). This CDR3 contains 14 residues. V lost 3 bases and J 8 bases, leaving 19 bases between the germline ends. Germline V gene sequence: CDR1 GTSNPN, CDR2 SVGIG (reference sequence).

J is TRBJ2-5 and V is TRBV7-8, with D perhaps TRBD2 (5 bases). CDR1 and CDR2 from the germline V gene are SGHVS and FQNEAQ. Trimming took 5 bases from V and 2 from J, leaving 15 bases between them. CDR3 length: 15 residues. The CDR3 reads CASSPTRRGQETQYF. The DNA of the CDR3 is TGTGCCAGCAGCCCTACTAGACGGGGTCAAGAGACCCAGTACTTC. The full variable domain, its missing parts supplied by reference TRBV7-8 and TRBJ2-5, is GAGVSQSPRYKVAKRGQDVALRCDPISGHVSLFWYQQALGQGPEFLTYFQNEAQLDKSGLPSDRFFAERPEGSVSTLKIQRTQQEDSAVYLCASSPTRRGQETQYFGPGTRLLVL.

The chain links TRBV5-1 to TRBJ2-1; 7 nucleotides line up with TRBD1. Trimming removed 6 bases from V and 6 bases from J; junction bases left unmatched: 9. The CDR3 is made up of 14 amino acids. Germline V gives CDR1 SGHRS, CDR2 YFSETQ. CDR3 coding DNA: TGCGCCAGCACACGGGACAGCTATCCCAATGAGCAGTTCTTC. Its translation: CASTRDSYPNEQFF.

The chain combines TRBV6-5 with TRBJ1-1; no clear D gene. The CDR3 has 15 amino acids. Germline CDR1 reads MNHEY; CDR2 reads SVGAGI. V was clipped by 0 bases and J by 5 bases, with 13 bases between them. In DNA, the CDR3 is TGTGCCAGCAGTTACTCTTCATTTGGCGGGACTGAAGCTTTCTTT. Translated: CASSYSSFGGTEAFF.

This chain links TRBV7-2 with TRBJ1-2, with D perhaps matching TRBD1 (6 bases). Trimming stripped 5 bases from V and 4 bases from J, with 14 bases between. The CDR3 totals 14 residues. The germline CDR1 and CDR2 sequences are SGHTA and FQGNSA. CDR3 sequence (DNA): TGTGCCAGCAGCCCTTGGGACAAAGCCTATGGCTACACCTTC. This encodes CASSPWDKAYGYTF.

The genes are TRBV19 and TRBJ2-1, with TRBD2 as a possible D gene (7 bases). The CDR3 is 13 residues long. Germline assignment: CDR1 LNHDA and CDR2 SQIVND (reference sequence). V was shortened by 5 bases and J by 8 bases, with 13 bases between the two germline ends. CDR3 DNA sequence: TGTGCCAGTAGTGGGAGGGGGTACTATGAGCAGTTCTTC. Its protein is CASSGRGYYEQFF.

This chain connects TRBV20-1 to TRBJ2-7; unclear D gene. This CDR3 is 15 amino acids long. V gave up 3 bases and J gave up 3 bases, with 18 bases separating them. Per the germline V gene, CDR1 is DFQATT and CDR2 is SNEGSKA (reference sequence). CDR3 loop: CSASGEEGNDYEQYF. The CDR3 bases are TGCAGTGCTAGTGGCGAGGAAGGGAATGACTACGAGCAGTACTTC.

In nucleotides, the CDR3 is TGTGCCAGCTCACCAAGGGATGCTAACTATGGCTACACCTTC. Amino acids: CASSPRDANYGYTF. The chain joins TRBV18 to TRBJ1-2; D gene unclear. CDR3 size: 14 residues. Trimming cost V 2 bases and J 0 bases, with 7 bases left between them. CDR1 is KGHSH and CDR2 is LQKENI in the germline V gene.

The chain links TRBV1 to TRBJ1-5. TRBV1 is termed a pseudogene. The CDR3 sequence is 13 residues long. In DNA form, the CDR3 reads TGCACCAGCAGCCGGACGGCGAATCAGCCCCAGCATTTT. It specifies CTSSRTANQPQHF.